Below, 26 T cell receptor beta chains from the same sample are listed, as sequenced in a study of blood T cell repertoires in COVID-19. The assay was immunoSEQ multiplex PCR, and TCRdb's table has in-frame clones only and misses some. The table shows around 120,000 clones, with nearly 90% occurring only once. Sequenced: peripheral blood. These receptor sequences come from a woman aged 55-69 years with COVID-19, enrolled during active disease.

This clone was seen a handful of times. The V gene is TRBV11-2, the J gene TRBJ1-1, with 7 bases matching TRBD1. The CDR3 sequence is 15 residues long. The junction had 3 bases not matched to a gene; V was cut back by 0 bases and J by 2 bases. Germline CDR1 is SGHAT and CDR2 is FQNNGV. CDR3 DNA sequence: TGTGCCAGCAGCTTAGAAGGGGACAGAAACACTGAAGCTTTCTTT. Its translation: CASSLEGDRNTEAFF.

This chain connects TRBV4-2 to TRBJ2-5; the D gene is possibly TRBD2 (6 bases). V shed 2 bases and J shed 0 bases, with 13 bases lying between them. This CDR3 comprises 16 residues. Germline-derived CDR1 and CDR2 are LGHNA and YNFKEQ. This chain's CDR3 is CASSQFSGGDQETQYF. The CDR3 bases are TGTGCCAGCAGCCAATTTAGTGGCGGGGACCAAGAGACCCAGTACTTC.

The chain recombines TRBV10-3 with TRBJ2-7; 12 bases align to TRBD1. Germline trimming cut 6 bases from V and 3 bases from J; bases unmatched to any gene: 6. This CDR3 is 15 amino acids long. CDR1 and CDR2 from the germline V gene are ENHRY and SYGVKD. The CDR3: CAIRRDRGQVYEQYF. Written as DNA, the CDR3 is TGTGCCATCAGACGGGACAGGGGGCAGGTCTACGAGCAGTACTTC.

This chain joins TRBV7-9 and TRBJ2-7, with 9 bases aligning to TRBD2. Germline V gives CDR1 SEHNR, CDR2 FQNEAQ (reference sequence). This CDR3 is built from 14 residues. J was trimmed by 4 bases and V by 4 bases; bases with no gene match: 5. CDR3 residues: CASSSGLAMYEQYF. The CDR3, as DNA: TGTGCCAGCAGCTCCGGACTAGCGATGTACGAGCAGTACTTC.

The rearrangement uses TRBV29-1 and TRBJ1-1, with D perhaps TRBD1 (5 bases). This CDR3 spans 12 amino acids. CDR1 and CDR2 (germline): SQVTM, ANQGSEA. Trimming took off 7 bases at V and 1 base at J, with 10 bases between the two ends. DNA for the CDR3: TGCAGCGGCGGGGCGGCGAACACTGAAGCTTTCTTT. Encoded protein: CSGGAANTEAFF.

J is TRBJ2-1 and V is TRBV5-1; possible D gene TRBD2, 6 bases. Germline V lookup: CDR1 SGHRS, CDR2 YFSETQ. The CDR3 is 15 amino acids. Trimming took off 4 bases at V and 5 bases at J, with 16 bases between the two ends. CDR3 coding DNA: TGCGCCAGCAGCCTTCCTACGGGACTCAACAATGAGCAGTTCTTC. Translating gives CASSLPTGLNNEQFF.

The sample holds a few counts of this clone. This chain links TRBV19 with TRBJ1-3; no clear D. V lost 7 bases to trimming and J lost 0 bases, with 13 bases between them. CDR1 is LNHDA and CDR2 is SQIVND in the germline V gene (reference sequence). This CDR3 comprises 15 residues. The CDR3 protein is CASTLGANSGNTIYF. Written as DNA, the CDR3 is TGTGCCAGTACCCTCGGAGCAAACTCTGGAAACACCATATATTTT. The whole variable domain, remainder taken from reference TRBV19 and TRBJ1-3, is DGGITQSPKYLFRKEGQNVTLSCEQNLNHDAMYWYRQDPGQGLRLIYYSQIVNDFQKGDIAEGYSVSREKKESFPLTVTSAQKNPTAFYLCASTLGANSGNTIYFGEGSWLTVV.

V usage is TRBV24-1 and J usage is TRBJ2-2, with D possibly TRBD2 on 6 matching bases. There are 15 residues in the CDR3. Trimming took off 5 bases at V and 12 bases at J, with 21 bases between the two ends. From germline, CDR1 is KGHDR and CDR2 SFDVKD. CDR3 nucleotide sequence: TGTGCCACCAGTGGGGCAGAGCCGCGGGGCGGAAAGCTGTTTTTT. Residues: CATSGAEPRGGKLFF.

The rearrangement joins TRBV7-2 to TRBJ2-3, with 13 bases matching TRBD2. V dropped 3 bases and J dropped 3; count of bases not matched to a gene: 9. This CDR3 is 18 amino acids long. From germline, CDR1 is SGHTA and CDR2 FQGNSA. The CDR3 loop reads CASSLRLAGGPVTDTQYF. The DNA for the CDR3 is TGTGCCAGCAGCTTGAGACTAGCGGGGGGCCCCGTGACAGATACGCAGTATTTT.

In this sample, this clone turned up once. V is TRBV5-6 and J is TRBJ1-2, with 9 nucleotides matching TRBD1. CDR1 is SGHDT and CDR2 is YYEEEE in the germline V gene. V was clipped by 1 base and J by 7 bases; unmatched bases: 11. CDR3 length: 16 amino acids. In DNA, the CDR3 is TGTGCCAGCAGCTTGCCGGGACAGGGTATTTTGGGTGGCTACACCTTC. This translates into CASSLPGQGILGGYTF.

The V call is TRBV5-6, the J call TRBJ2-3; D may be TRBD2 (6 bases). The CDR3 spans 13 residues. The germline V gene has CDR1 SGHDT and CDR2 YYEEEE. Trimming left V 4 bases short and J 9 bases short, with 15 bases between. The CDR3 protein is CASSVGTEGTQYF. The CDR3 DNA sequence: TGTGCCAGCAGCGTCGGGACGGAGGGCACGCAGTATTTT.

The chain links TRBV5-8 to TRBJ2-1, with 10 bases lining up with TRBD1. Germline CDR1 reads SGHTS; CDR2 reads YDEGEE. This CDR3 comprises 15 residues. J lost 4 bases, V lost 5 bases, and 6 bases had no gene match. The CDR3 sequence: CASRPTGGAYNEQFF. CDR3 nucleotides: TGTGCCAGCAGACCGACAGGGGGCGCTTACAATGAGCAGTTCTTC.

This clone was counted only a few times. The chain is built from TRBV9 and TRBJ1-3; 7 bases are shared with TRBD1. The CDR3 contains 16 residues. Germline CDR1 reads SGDLS; CDR2 reads YYNGEE. V was pared by 3 bases and J by 0 bases, with 6 bases of the junction left unmatched. The CDR3 region has the DNA TGTGCCAGCAGCGCCCGACAGGGTAGCTCTGGAAACACCATATATTTT. Translated, it gives CASSARQGSSGNTIYF.

The chain recombines TRBV9 with TRBJ1-1; D not resolved. The germline CDR1 and CDR2 sequences are SGDLS and YYNGEE. This CDR3 spans 14 amino acids. V lost 0 bases and J 1 base, leaving 7 bases between the germline ends. As DNA, the CDR3 is TGTGCCAGCAGCGTAGGTCTAGAGAACACTGAAGCTTTCTTT. Its protein is CASSVGLENTEAFF. Based on the CDR3 plus reference TRBV9 and TRBJ1-1, the full variable domain is DSGVTQTPKHLITATGQRVTLRCSPRSGDLSVYWYQQSLDQGLQFLIQYYNGEERAKGNILERFSAQQFPDLHSELNLSSLELGDSALYFCASSVGLENTEAFFGQGTRLTVV.

The chain has TRBV9 and TRBJ1-5; tentatively, D is TRBD1 (5 bases). Germline values: CDR1 SGDLS, CDR2 YYNGEE. This CDR3 has 15 residues. V was shortened by 0 bases and J by 6 bases, with 13 bases between the two germline ends. CDR3 protein: CASSVGSGGVQPQHF. CDR3 sequence (DNA): TGTGCCAGCAGCGTAGGATCGGGGGGGGTTCAGCCCCAGCATTTT.

This clone has more than one count but fewer than ten. J is TRBJ2-1 and V is TRBV7-3, with a tentative D call TRBD1 (5 bases). V was clipped by 3 bases and J by 0 bases, with 9 bases between them. CDR1 is SGHTA and CDR2 is FQGTGA in the germline V gene. The CDR3 loop spans 15 amino acids. The chain's CDR3 is CASSFQGSSYNEQFF. CDR3 coding DNA: TGTGCCAGCAGCTTCCAGGGCAGCTCCTACAATGAGCAGTTCTTC.

This clone occurred a few times. The chain carries TRBV24-1 and TRBJ2-3; the D gene is possibly TRBD2 (5 bases). Germline V CDR1 and CDR2: KGHDR, SFDVKD. Deletions cut 4 bases from V and 8 bases from J, with 12 bases between. The CDR3 totals 13 residues. The CDR3 loop reads CATSESGGGTQYF. The CDR3 DNA sequence: TGTGCCACCAGTGAAAGCGGCGGTGGTACGCAGTATTTT.

The chain uses TRBV6-4 and TRBJ2-3; 8 bases match TRBD2. CDR3 length equals 15 residues. Germline V lookup: CDR1 MRHNA, CDR2 SNTAGT. Trimming cost V 2 bases and J 9 bases; bases outside gene matches: 10. In DNA form, the CDR3 reads TGTGCCAGCAGTGACGGCCTAGCGGGTCCGGAGACGCAGTATTTT. Amino acid sequence: CASSDGLAGPETQYF.

This clone has a handful of counts. V is TRBV25-1 and J is TRBJ1-4; 11 bases match TRBD1. Unmatched junction bases numbered 7, after V lost 4 bases and J lost 6 bases. This CDR3 has 16 residues. CDR1 MGHDK and CDR2 SYGVNS come from the germline V gene. In nucleotides, the CDR3 is TGTGCCAGCAGTGCGGCTCCGGGACAGGGGGATGAAAAACTGTTTTTT. Translated, it gives CASSAAPGQGDEKLFF.

This clone was counted once. This chain uses TRBV6-5 with TRBJ1-3, with D tentatively TRBD1 (6 bases). V was shortened by 5 bases and J by 4 bases, with 15 bases between the two germline ends. Germline CDR1 and CDR2: MNHEY and SVGAGI. The CDR3 consists of 15 residues. This chain's CDR3 is CASSTQTGSGNTIYF. DNA of the CDR3: TGTGCCAGCAGTACCCAGACAGGCTCCGGAAACACCATATATTTT.

The rearrangement joins TRBV24-1 to TRBJ1-6; no reliable D call. The CDR3 sequence is 15 residues long. Germline V CDR1 and CDR2: KGHDR, SFDVKD. The V and J ends lost 2 bases and 5 bases respectively, with 9 bases between them. CDR3 DNA: TGTGCCACCAGTGATTATAGGCGGGATAATTCACCCCTCCACTTT. Translation: CATSDYRRDNSPLHF.

This clone was recorded only once. The V gene is TRBV9, the J gene TRBJ2-1; D possibly corresponds to TRBD1 (5 bases). Germline CDR1 is SGDLS and CDR2 is YYNGEE. Trimming stripped 2 bases from V and 4 bases from J, with 7 bases between. The length of the CDR3 is 13 residues. The CDR3 spells CASSVDKYNEQFF. CDR3 in DNA: TGTGCCAGCAGCGTGGACAAGTACAATGAGCAGTTCTTC.

The V gene is TRBV7-9, the J gene TRBJ1-4; maybe TRBD1 (5 bases). Germline values: CDR1 SEHNR, CDR2 FQNEAQ (reference sequence). V was trimmed by 5 bases and J by 6 bases, leaving 19 bases between them. CDR3 size: 16 residues. In DNA form, the CDR3 reads TGTGCCAGCAGCCCCACAGGCGGGGTCGGTGATGAAAAACTGTTTTTT. As protein: CASSPTGGVGDEKLFF.

The chain combines TRBV6-2 or TRBV6-3 with TRBJ1-1; D gene unclear. Deletions cut 3 bases from V and 1 base from J, with 9 bases between. Germline CDR1 reads MNHEY; CDR2 reads SVGEGT. This CDR3 is 14 amino acids long. For the CDR3, the DNA is TGTGCCAGCAGTTATGCACACACGAACACTGAAGCTTTCTTT. Protein product: CASSYAHTNTEAFF.

This CDR3 reads CASSIGAAAPYEQYF. The CDR3 DNA reads as TGTGCCAGTAGTATCGGAGCAGCCGCACCCTACGAGCAGTACTTC. The chain joins TRBV19 to TRBJ2-7; D remains ambiguous. The V end lost 3 bases, the J end lost 2 bases, and 14 bases lay between the germline ends. CDR3 length equals 15 residues. CDR1 and CDR2 from the germline V gene are LNHDA and SQIVND (reference sequence).

There are a few counts of this clone. This chain links TRBV2 with TRBJ2-7, with 9 positions matching TRBD2. Per the germline V gene, CDR1 is SNHLY and CDR2 is FYNNEI. This CDR3 is built from 17 residues. Losses at the gene ends were 7 bases for V and 3 bases for J; bases not matched to a gene: 16. The DNA for the CDR3 is TGTGCCAGCAAACTCCGCCCCGGGACTAGCTCGGACTACGAGCAGTACTTC. Translation: CASKLRPGTSSDYEQYF.